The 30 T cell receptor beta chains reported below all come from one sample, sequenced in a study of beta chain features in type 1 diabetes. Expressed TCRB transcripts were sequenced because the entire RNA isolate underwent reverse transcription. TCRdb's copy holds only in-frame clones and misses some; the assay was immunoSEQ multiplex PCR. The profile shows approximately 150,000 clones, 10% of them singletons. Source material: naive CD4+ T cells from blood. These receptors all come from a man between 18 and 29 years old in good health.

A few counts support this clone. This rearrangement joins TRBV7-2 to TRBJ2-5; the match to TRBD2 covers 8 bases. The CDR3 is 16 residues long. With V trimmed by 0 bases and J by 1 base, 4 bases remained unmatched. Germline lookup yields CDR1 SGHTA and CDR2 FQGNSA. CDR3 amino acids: CASSLAPAGGQETQYF. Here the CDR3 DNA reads TGTGCCAGCAGCTTAGCACCGGCGGGGGGCCAAGAGACCCAGTACTTC.

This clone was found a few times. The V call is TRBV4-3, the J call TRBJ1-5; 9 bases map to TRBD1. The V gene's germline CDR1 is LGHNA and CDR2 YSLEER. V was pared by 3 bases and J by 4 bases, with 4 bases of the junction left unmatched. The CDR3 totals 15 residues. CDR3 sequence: CASSQSDRGNQPQHF. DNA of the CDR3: TGCGCCAGCAGCCAGTCGGACAGGGGAAATCAGCCCCAGCATTTT.

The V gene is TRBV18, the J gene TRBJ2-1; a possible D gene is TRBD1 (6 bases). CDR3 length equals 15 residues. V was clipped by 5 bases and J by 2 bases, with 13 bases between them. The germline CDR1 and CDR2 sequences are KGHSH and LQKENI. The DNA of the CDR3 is TGTGCCAGCTCAAAGACAGGTGACGCCTACAATGAGCAGTTCTTC. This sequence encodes CASSKTGDAYNEQFF.

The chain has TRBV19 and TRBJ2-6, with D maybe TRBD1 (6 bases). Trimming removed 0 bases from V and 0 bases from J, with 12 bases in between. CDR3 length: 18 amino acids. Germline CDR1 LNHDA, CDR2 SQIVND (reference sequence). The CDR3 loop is CASSIDPRGRSGANVLTF. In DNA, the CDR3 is TGTGCCAGTAGTATAGATCCCAGGGGCCGCTCTGGGGCCAACGTCCTGACTTTC.

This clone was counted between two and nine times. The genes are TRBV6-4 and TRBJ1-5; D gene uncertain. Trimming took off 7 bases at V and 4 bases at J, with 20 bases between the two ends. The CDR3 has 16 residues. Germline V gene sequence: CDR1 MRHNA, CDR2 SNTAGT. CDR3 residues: CASTRREGEGNQPQHF. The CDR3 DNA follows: TGTGCCAGCACCCGGAGGGAGGGTGAGGGTAATCAGCCCCAGCATTTT.

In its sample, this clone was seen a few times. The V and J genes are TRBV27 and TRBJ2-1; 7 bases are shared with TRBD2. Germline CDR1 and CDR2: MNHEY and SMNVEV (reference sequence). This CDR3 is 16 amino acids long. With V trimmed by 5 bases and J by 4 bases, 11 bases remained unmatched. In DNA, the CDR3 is TGTGCCAGCAGTGGTCTTAAGCGGGGAAAATACAATGAGCAGTTCTTC. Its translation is CASSGLKRGKYNEQFF.

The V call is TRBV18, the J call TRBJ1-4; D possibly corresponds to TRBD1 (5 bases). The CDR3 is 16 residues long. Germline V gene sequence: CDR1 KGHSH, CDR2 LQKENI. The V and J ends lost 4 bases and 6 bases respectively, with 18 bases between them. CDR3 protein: CASSRNTRVIDEKLFF. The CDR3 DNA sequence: TGTGCCAGCTCACGAAATACCAGGGTAATAGATGAAAAACTGTTTTTT.

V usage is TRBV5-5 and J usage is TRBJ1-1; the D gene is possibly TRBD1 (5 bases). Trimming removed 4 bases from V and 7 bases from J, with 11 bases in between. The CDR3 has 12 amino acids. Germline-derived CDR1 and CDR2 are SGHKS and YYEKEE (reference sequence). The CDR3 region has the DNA TGTGCCAGCAGCCCCGTGGGGGGTGAAGCTTTCTTT. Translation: CASSPVGGEAFF.

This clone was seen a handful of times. The CDR3 reads CASSLGSGILAKNIQYF. Here the CDR3 DNA reads TGTGCCAGCAGTTTAGGTTCCGGGATACTAGCCAAAAACATTCAGTACTTC. The chain carries TRBV28 and TRBJ2-4, with a tentative D call TRBD2 (5 bases). The germline V gene has CDR1 MDHEN and CDR2 SYDVKM. V shed 2 bases and J shed 0 bases, with 14 bases lying between them. CDR3 length: 17 amino acids.

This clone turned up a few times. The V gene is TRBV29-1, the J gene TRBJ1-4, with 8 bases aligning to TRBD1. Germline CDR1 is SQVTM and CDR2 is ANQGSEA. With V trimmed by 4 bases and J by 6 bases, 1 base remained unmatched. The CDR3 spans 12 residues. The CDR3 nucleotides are TGCAGCGTTGGACAGGGGTATGAAAAACTGTTTTTT. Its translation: CSVGQGYEKLFF.

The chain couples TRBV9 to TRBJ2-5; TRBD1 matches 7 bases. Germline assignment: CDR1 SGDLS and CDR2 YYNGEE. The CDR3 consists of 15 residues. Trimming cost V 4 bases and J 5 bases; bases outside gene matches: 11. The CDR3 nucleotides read TGTGCCAGCAGCTCCCCCCGACAGGGTCAGGAGACCCAGTACTTC. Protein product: CASSSPRQGQETQYF.

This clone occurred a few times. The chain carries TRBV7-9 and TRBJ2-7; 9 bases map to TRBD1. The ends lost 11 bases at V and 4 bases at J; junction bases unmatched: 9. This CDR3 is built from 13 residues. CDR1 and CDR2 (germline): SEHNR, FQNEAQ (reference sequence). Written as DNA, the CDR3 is TGTGCCTCAGCCGGGACAGGGTATTACGAGCAGTACTTC. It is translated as CASAGTGYYEQYF.

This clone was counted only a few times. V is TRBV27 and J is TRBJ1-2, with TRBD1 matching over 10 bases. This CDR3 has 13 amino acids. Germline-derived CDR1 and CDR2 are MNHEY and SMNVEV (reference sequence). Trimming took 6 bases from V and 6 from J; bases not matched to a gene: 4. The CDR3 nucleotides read TGTGCCAGCAGCATGGACAGGGGGGATGGCTACACCTTC. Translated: CASSMDRGDGYTF.

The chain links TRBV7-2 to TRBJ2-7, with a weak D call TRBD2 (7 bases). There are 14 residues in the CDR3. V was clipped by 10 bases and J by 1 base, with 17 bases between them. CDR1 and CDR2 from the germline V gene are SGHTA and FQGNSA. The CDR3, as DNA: TGTGCCACCCAAGCAGGGGAGGGGTCCTACGAGCAGTACTTC. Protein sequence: CATQAGEGSYEQYF.

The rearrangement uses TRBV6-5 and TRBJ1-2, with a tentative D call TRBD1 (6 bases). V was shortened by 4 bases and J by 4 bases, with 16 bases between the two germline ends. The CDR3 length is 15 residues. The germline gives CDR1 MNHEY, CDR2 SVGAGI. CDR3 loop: CASSSPHRDGYGYTF. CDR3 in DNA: TGTGCCAGCAGTTCCCCTCACAGGGATGGCTATGGCTACACCTTC.

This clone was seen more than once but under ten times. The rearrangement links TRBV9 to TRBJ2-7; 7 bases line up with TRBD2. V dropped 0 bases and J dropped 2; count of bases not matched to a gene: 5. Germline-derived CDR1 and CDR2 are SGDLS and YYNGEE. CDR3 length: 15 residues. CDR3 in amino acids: CASSVGPSGTYEQYF. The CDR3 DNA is TGTGCCAGCAGCGTAGGACCTAGCGGCACCTACGAGCAGTACTTC.

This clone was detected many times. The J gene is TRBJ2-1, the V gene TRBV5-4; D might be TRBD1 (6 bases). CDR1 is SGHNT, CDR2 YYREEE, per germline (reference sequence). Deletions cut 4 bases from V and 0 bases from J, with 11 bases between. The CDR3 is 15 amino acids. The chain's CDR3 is CASSRDRSSYNEQFF. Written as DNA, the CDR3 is TGTGCCAGCAGCCGCGACAGGAGCTCCTACAATGAGCAGTTCTTC.

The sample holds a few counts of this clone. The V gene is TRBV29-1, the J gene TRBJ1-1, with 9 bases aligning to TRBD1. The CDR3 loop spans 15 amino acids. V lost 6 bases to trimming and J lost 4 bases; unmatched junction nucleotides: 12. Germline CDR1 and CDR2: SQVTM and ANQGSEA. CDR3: CSVPDRGGFGTEAFF. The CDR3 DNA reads TGCAGCGTCCCAGACAGGGGGGGATTCGGCACTGAAGCTTTCTTT.

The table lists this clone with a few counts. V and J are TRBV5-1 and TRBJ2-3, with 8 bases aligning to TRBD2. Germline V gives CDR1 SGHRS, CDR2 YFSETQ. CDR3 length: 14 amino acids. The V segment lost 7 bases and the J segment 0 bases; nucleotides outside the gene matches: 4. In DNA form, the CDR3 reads TGCGCCAGCCGGGGGGGGGCTAGCACAGATACGCAGTATTTT. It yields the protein CASRGGASTDTQYF.

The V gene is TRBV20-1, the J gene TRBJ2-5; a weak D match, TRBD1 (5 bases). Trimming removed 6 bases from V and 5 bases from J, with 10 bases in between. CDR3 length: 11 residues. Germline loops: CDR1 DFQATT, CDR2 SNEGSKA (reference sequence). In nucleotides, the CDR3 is TGCAGTGCAGACAGTGCTGAGACCCAGTACTTC. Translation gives CSADSAETQYF.

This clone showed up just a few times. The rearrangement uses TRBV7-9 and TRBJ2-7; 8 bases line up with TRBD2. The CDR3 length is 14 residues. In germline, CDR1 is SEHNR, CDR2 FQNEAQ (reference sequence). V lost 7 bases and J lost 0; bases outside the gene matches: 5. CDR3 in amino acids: CASTTSGGSYEQYF. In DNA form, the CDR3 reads TGTGCCAGCACCACTAGCGGCGGCTCCTACGAGCAGTACTTC.

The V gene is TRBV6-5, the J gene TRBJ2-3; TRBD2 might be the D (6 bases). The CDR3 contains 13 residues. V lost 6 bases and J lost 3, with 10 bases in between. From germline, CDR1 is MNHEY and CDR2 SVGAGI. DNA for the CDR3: TGTGCCAGCAGAGAGGGAGGAACAGATACGCAGTATTTT. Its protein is CASREGGTDTQYF.

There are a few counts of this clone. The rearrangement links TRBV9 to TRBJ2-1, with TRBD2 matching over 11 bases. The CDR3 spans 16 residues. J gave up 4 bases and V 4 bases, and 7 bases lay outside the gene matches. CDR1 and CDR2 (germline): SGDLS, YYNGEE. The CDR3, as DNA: TGTGCCAGCAGCTATAGGGGGACTAGCGGTTACAATGAGCAGTTCTTC. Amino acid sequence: CASSYRGTSGYNEQFF. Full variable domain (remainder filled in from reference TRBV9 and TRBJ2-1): DSGVTQTPKHLITATGQRVTLRCSPRSGDLSVYWYQQSLDQGLQFLIQYYNGEERAKGNILERFSAQQFPDLHSELNLSSLELGDSALYFCASSYRGTSGYNEQFFGPGTRLTVL.

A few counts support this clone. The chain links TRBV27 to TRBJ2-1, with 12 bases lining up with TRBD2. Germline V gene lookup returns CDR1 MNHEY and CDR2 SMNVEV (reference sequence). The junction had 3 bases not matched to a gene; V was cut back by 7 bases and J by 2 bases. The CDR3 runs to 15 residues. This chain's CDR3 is CASNPSGGAYNEQFF. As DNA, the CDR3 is TGTGCCAGCAACCCTAGCGGGGGGGCCTACAATGAGCAGTTCTTC.

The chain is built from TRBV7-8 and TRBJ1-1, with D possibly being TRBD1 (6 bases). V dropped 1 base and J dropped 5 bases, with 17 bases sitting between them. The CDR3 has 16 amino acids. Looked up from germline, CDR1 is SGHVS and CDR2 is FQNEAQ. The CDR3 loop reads CASSLGIWTVGTEAFF. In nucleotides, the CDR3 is TGTGCCAGCAGCTTAGGTATTTGGACAGTTGGGACTGAAGCTTTCTTT.

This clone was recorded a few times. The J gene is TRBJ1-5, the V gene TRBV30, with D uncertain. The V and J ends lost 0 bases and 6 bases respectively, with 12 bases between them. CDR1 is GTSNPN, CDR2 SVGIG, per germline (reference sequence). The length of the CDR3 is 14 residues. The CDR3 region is CAWSVSVFSQPQHF. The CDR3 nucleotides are TGTGCCTGGAGTGTGAGCGTCTTCAGTCAGCCCCAGCATTTT.

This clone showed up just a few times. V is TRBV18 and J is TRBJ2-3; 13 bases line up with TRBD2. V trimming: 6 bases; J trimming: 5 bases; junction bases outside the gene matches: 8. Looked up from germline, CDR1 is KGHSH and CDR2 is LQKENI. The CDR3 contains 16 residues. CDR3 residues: CASSPGLAGELDTQYF. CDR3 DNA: TGTGCCAGCTCCCCCGGACTAGCGGGGGAGTTAGATACGCAGTATTTT.

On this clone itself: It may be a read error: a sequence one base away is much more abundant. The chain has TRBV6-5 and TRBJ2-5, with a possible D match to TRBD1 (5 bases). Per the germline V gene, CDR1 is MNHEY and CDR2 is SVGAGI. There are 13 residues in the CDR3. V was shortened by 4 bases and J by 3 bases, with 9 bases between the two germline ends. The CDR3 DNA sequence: TGTGCCAGCAGTTGGGGCAGGGAAGAGACCCAGTACTTC. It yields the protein CASSWGREETQYF.

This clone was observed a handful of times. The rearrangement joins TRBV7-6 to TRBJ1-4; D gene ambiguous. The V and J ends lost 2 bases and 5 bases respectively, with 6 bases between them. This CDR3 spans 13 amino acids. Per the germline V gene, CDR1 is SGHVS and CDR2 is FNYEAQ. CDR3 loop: CASSLLRNEKLFF. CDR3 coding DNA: TGTGCCAGCAGCTTACTTCGGAATGAAAAACTGTTTTTT.

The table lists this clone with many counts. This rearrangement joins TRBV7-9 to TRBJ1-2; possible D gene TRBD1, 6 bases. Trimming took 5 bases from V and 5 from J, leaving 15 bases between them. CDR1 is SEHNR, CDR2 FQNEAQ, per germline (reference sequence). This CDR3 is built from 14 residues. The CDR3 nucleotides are TGTGCCAGCAGCCCAGCGGGGGGCCGGTATGGCTACACCTTC. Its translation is CASSPAGGRYGYTF.